Below are 23 T cell receptor beta chains sequenced from a single sample in a study of vaccination and CD4 T cells after COVID-19. No antigen has been identified for these receptors. Cultured CD4+ T-cell DNA underwent Oncomine TCR Beta short-read sequencing. TCRdb re-analysed the PCR reads in MiXCR, keeping a single row per CDR3 protein. The table lists 8,100 or so distinct CDR3 sequences, 45% to 55% of them singletons. Stated treatment: roughly 10-day PBMC culture with coronavirus spike peptide pools or control peptides (ViraFEST assay). Prior to the COVID-19 pandemic (2011-2018), the unexposed donor's CD4+ T cells were collected. The source material was CD4+ T cells from blood, cultured in vitro. Source of these receptors: a human donor in good health.

The CDR3 coding sequence is TGTGCCAGCAGCTTGGTGTCAGGGACTAATTCACCCCTCCACTTT. This gives the protein CASSLVSGTNSPLHF. The chain joins TRBV7-9 to TRBJ1-6, with a weak D call TRBD1 (5 bases). This CDR3 has 15 amino acids. With 3 bases removed from V and 6 bases from J, the gap between germline ends came to 12 bases. Germline assignment: CDR1 SEHNR and CDR2 FQNEAQ (reference sequence).

This clonotype qualifies as medium-sized (0.01 to 0.1%). The rearrangement links TRBV6-5 to TRBJ1-2; 9 positions match TRBD1. The CDR3 has 16 residues. V shed 0 bases and J 5 bases; nucleotides not matched to a gene: 7. CDR1 is MNHEY, CDR2 SVGAGI, per germline. CDR3 nucleotides: TGTGCCAGCAGTTACTCGAGAACAGGGGGCAGTTATGGCTACACCTTC. Translation: CASSYSRTGGSYGYTF.

The gene calls are TRBV19 and TRBJ1-6; tentative D call: TRBD1 (5 bases). V lost 6 bases, J lost 5 bases, and 17 bases lay in between. The CDR3 is 16 residues long. Per germline, CDR1 LNHDA and CDR2 SQIVND (reference sequence). The CDR3 bases are TGTGCCAGTAGGAACACGCAGGGTCGCGATAATTCACCCCTCCACTTT. Its translation is CASRNTQGRDNSPLHF.

The DNA of the CDR3 is TGTGCCAGCAGCTCGCAGGGTGACTCTAACTATGGCTACACCTTC. Translated, it gives CASSSQGDSNYGYTF. J is TRBJ1-2 and V is TRBV7-9, with a possible D match to TRBD1 (5 bases). The CDR3 contains 15 residues. Germline V CDR1 and CDR2: SEHNR, FQNEAQ (reference sequence). V shed 4 bases and J shed 0 bases, with 12 bases lying between them.

By frequency in the sample, this clonotype is medium-sized. The CDR3, as DNA: TGTGCCAGCTTGGACACTCGTCGGACCTATAATTCACCCCTCCACTTT. Protein product: CASLDTRRTYNSPLHF. The J gene is TRBJ1-6, the V gene TRBV2; weak D call: TRBD1 (5 bases). The CDR3 runs to 16 residues. Trimming removed 8 bases at V and 2 bases at J, with 16 bases between. Germline V gene data show CDR1 as SNHLY and CDR2 as FYNNEI.

V gene TRBV2 combines with J gene TRBJ1-6; TRBD1 is a possible D gene (6 bases). V lost 5 bases and J lost 11, with 7 bases in between. This CDR3 is 11 amino acids long. The germline gives CDR1 SNHLY, CDR2 FYNNEI. The CDR3 region is CASSRGAPLHF. The CDR3 DNA sequence: TGTGCCAGCAGTAGGGGGGCACCCCTCCACTTT.

V usage is TRBV7-8 and J usage is TRBJ2-2; unclear D gene. Trimming took 0 bases from V and 4 from J, leaving 12 bases between them. The CDR3 has 16 residues. Germline V lookup: CDR1 SGHVS, CDR2 FQNEAQ. This CDR3 is CASSLAQAAGTGELFF. CDR3 DNA: TGTGCCAGCAGCTTAGCGCAGGCGGCCGGCACCGGGGAGCTGTTTTTT.

The V call is TRBV12-3 or TRBV12-4, the J call TRBJ2-2, with 10 bases that match TRBD2. Trimming cost V 5 bases and J 4 bases; bases outside gene matches: 7. There are 16 residues in the CDR3. The CDR3 is CASSLIAGGVTGELFF. CDR3 nucleotide sequence: TGTGCCAGCAGTCTTATAGCGGGGGGCGTCACCGGGGAGCTGTTTTTT.

V usage is TRBV19 and J usage is TRBJ2-2, with 8 positions matching TRBD1. Germline V gene data show CDR1 as LNHDA and CDR2 as SQIVND (reference sequence). This CDR3 is 14 amino acids long. Trimming cost V 5 bases and J 7 bases; bases outside gene matches: 6. DNA of the CDR3: TGTGCCAGTAGTGGACGACAGGGGAACGGGGAGCTGTTTTTT. The encoded protein is CASSGRQGNGELFF. The full variable domain, completed using reference TRBV19 and TRBJ2-2, is DGGITQSPKYLFRKEGQNVTLSCEQNLNHDAMYWYRQDPGQGLRLIYYSQIVNDFQKGDIAEGYSVSREKKESFPLTVTSAQKNPTAFYLCASSGRQGNGELFFGEGSRLTVL.

The chain employs TRBV15 and TRBJ2-1; TRBD2 matches at 8 bases. Trimming cost V 8 bases and J 5 bases; bases outside gene matches: 8. The germline V gene has CDR1 LNHNV and CDR2 YYDKDF (reference sequence). The CDR3 sequence is 14 residues long. This CDR3 is CATRARGGDNEQFF. Written as DNA, the CDR3 is TGTGCCACCCGGGCCCGGGGGGGGGACAATGAGCAGTTCTTC. The full variable domain, in which reference TRBV15 and TRBJ2-1 provide the parts outside the CDR3, is DAMVIQNPRYQVTQFGKPVTLSCSQTLNHNVMYWYQQKSSQAPKLLFHYYDKDFNNEADTPDNFQSRRPNTSFCFLDIRSPGLGDTAMYLCATRARGGDNEQFFGPGTRLTVL.

The chain links TRBV29-1 to TRBJ2-7; tentatively, D is TRBD1 or TRBD2 (5 bases each). Germline V gene sequence: CDR1 SQVTM, CDR2 ANQGSEA. V was pared by 7 bases and J by 0 bases, with 19 bases between. This CDR3 comprises 15 residues. The CDR3 here is CSALQSGSVSYEQYF. The CDR3 region has the DNA TGCAGCGCCCTCCAATCAGGGAGCGTCTCCTACGAGCAGTACTTC.

This rearrangement joins TRBV6-1 to TRBJ1-5; perhaps TRBD1 as D (5 bases). The CDR3 has 13 residues. Germline loops: CDR1 MNHNS, CDR2 SASEGT. Trimming cost V 5 bases and J 11 bases, with 16 bases left between them. Written as DNA, the CDR3 is TGTGCCAGCAGTCGAGACGGGACTCGGGCCCAGCATTTT. This encodes CASSRDGTRAQHF.

The J gene is TRBJ1-1, the V gene TRBV4-2; D gene unclear. This CDR3 is built from 14 residues. The V gene lost 0 bases and the J gene lost 4 bases, with 9 bases spanning the gap. Per germline, CDR1 LGHNA and CDR2 YNFKEQ. The DNA of the CDR3 is TGTGCCAGCAGCCAAGATTTGGGAGTCACTGAAGCTTTCTTT. As protein: CASSQDLGVTEAFF.

This clonotype was picked up a small number of times. This chain joins TRBV6-2 or TRBV6-3 and TRBJ1-1; D gene uncertain. This CDR3 is built from 13 residues. The germline V gene encodes CDR1 MNHEY and CDR2 SVGEGT. V was clipped by 2 bases and J by 6 bases, with 10 bases between them. The CDR3, as DNA: TGTGCCAGCAGTTACCAATGGAGGCCTGAAGCTTTCTTT. Protein: CASSYQWRPEAFF.

Sample share makes this clonotype medium-sized (0.01 to 0.1%). V and J are TRBV7-9 and TRBJ1-2, with 8 bases matching TRBD1. Germline CDR1 SEHNR, CDR2 FQNEAQ (reference sequence). The CDR3 runs to 15 residues. Trimming took 2 bases from V and 2 from J; bases not matched to a gene: 4. CDR3 in amino acids: CASSLSGGQNYGYTF. CDR3 sequence (DNA): TGTGCCAGCAGCTTATCAGGGGGCCAGAACTATGGCTACACCTTC.

V gene TRBV20-1 combines with J gene TRBJ2-7; D may be TRBD2 (5 bases). The ends were cut back, 3 bases at V and 3 bases at J, with 9 bases in the middle. In germline, CDR1 is DFQATT, CDR2 SNEGSKA (reference sequence). The CDR3 extends over 12 amino acids. The CDR3 region has the DNA TGCAGTGCTAGGGAGGACTTCTACGAGCAGTACTTC. Translation gives CSAREDFYEQYF.

The rearrangement uses TRBV7-6 and TRBJ1-5; a possible D gene is TRBD1 (6 bases). Germline CDR1 and CDR2: SGHVS and FNYEAQ. V was cut by 3 bases and J by 3 bases, with 12 bases left in between. This CDR3 has 15 amino acids. CDR3 region: CASSLGAGFNQPQHF. For the CDR3, the DNA is TGTGCCAGCAGCTTGGGGGCAGGGTTCAATCAGCCCCAGCATTTT.

The chain links TRBV27 to TRBJ1-5; possibly TRBD1 for D (6 bases). Deletions cut 4 bases from V and 4 bases from J, with 14 bases between. CDR1 is MNHEY, CDR2 SMNVEV, per germline (reference sequence). CDR3 length equals 15 residues. CDR3 in DNA: TGTGCCAGCAGTTCACAGGGTTTAGGGAATCAGCCCCAGCATTTT. The encoded protein is CASSSQGLGNQPQHF.

The sample holds a few counts of this clonotype. This chain connects TRBV6-4 to TRBJ1-2, with D tentatively TRBD1 (6 bases). V was shortened by 0 bases and J by 6 bases, with 17 bases between the two germline ends. The CDR3 runs 16 residues. Per germline, CDR1 MRHNA and CDR2 SNTAGT. In DNA form, the CDR3 reads TGTGCCAGCAGTGACTCATGGAACAGGGAGAGGGATGGCTACACCTTC. Its protein is CASSDSWNRERDGYTF.

This clonotype came up a few times. This chain links TRBV19 with TRBJ2-3; 9 bases line up with TRBD2. The CDR3 length is 17 residues. V lost 0 bases, J lost 4 bases, and 8 bases stayed unmatched. Germline CDR1 and CDR2: LNHDA and SQIVND (reference sequence). CDR3 amino acids: CASSIESSGNRPDTQYF. The CDR3 DNA reads as TGTGCCAGTAGTATAGAGTCTAGCGGGAACCGACCAGATACGCAGTATTTT.

The chain combines TRBV7-2 with TRBJ1-2; D gene uncertain. Germline loops: CDR1 SGHTA, CDR2 FQGNSA. CDR3 length: 11 amino acids. Trimming took 0 bases from V and 9 from J, leaving 5 bases between them. The CDR3 is CASSLARSYTF. CDR3 DNA: TGTGCCAGCAGCTTAGCTCGGAGCTACACCTTC. The full variable domain, with the rest looked up from reference TRBV7-2 and TRBJ1-2, is GAGVSQSPSNKVTEKGKDVELRCDPISGHTALYWYRQSLGQGLEFLIYFQGNSAPDKSGLPSDRFSAERTGGSVSTLTIQRTQQEDSAVYLCASSLARSYTFGSGTRLTVV.

The chain employs TRBV5-1 and TRBJ1-1; D gene unclear. V shed 0 bases and J shed 1 base, with 10 bases lying between them. The CDR3 has 15 amino acids. Germline loops: CDR1 SGHRS, CDR2 YFSETQ. CDR3 region: CASSLAGPPNTEAFF. CDR3 bases: TGCGCCAGCAGCTTGGCCGGGCCTCCGAACACTGAAGCTTTCTTT.

V usage is TRBV5-4 and J usage is TRBJ1-1, with 7 bases lining up with TRBD1. V lost 4 bases, J lost 1 base, and 10 bases stayed unmatched. The germline V gene has CDR1 SGHNT and CDR2 YYREEE (reference sequence). The CDR3 runs 16 residues. CDR3 sequence (DNA): TGTGCCAGCAGCCCCACTCTGGCAGGGGGGAACACTGAAGCTTTCTTT. The encoded protein is CASSPTLAGGNTEAFF.